The entry that follows covers one T cell receptor (beta chain) sequence. Its antigen is not known. The sequenced template was cDNA made from the entire isolated RNA. Measured with immunoSEQ multiplex PCR; TCRdb has only the in-frame clones, and not every one. The sample holds about 710,000 clones, over 12% seen once. Every single donor gave one heparinised blood draw, and these averaged roughly 120 mL. It was via CD45RO/CCR7/CD25/CD127/CD95/CD27 that CD4+ naive, central memory, regulatory and stem cell-like memory cells were sorted. Purities over 98% were achieved in all sorted populations. The sample originates from a study of beta chain features in type 1 diabetes. Study-wide findings and caveats: The study found moderately but significantly shorter TCRB CDR3s in all four CD4+ subsets of Type 1 diabetes patients. The naive, central memory and Treg TCRB repertoires looked more alike in patients than they did in healthy donors.

V was trimmed by 4 bases and J by 7 bases, leaving 19 bases between them. CDR3 length: 15 amino acids. Germline V CDR1 and CDR2: SGHAT, FQNNGV. The clonotype comes from a man between 18 and 35 years old with type 1 diabetes. What was sequenced was naive CD4+ T cells from blood. The V gene is TRBV11-2, the J gene TRBJ2-5; D is ambiguous. The CDR3, as DNA: TGTGCCAGCAGCTCCTTGCGAGGTCTCACGATGACCCAGTACTTC. Protein product: CASSSLRGLTMTQYF.